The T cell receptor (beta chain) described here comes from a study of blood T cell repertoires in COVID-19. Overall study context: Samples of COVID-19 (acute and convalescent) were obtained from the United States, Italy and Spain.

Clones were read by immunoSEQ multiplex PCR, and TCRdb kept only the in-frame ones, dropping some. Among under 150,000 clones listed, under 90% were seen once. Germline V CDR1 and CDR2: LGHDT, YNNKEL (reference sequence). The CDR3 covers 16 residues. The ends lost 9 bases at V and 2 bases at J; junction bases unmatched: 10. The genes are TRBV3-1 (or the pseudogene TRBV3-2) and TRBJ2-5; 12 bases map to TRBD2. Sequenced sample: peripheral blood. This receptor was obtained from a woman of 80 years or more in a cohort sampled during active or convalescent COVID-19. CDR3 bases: TGTGCCAGTCCAGAGACTAGCGGGGGCCCTCAAGAGACCCAGTACTTC. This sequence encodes CASPETSGGPQETQYF.